This T cell receptor beta chain derives from a study of blood T cell repertoires in COVID-19. At the level of the study: Acute-phase and convalescent COVID-19 samples originated in the United States, Italy and Spain. PBMCs, B-cell-depleted T cells, or T cells provided the cDNA or gDNA that made up the material.

Authors' data handling: Reference gene primer amplification in the assay estimated nucleated cell counts. Here immunoSEQ multiplex PCR was the method, and the copy in TCRdb shows in-frame clones only, minus some. V and J calls plus clone size are reproduced from that table; the DNA served to infer D and trimming. The table has tens of thousands of clones, roughly 86% seen once. With 6 bases removed from V and 4 bases from J, the gap between germline ends came to 3 bases. This CDR3 has 10 amino acids. The germline gives CDR1 MDHEN, CDR2 SYDVKM. The V call is TRBV28, the J call TRBJ2-5; D remains ambiguous. The sequence came from a woman aged 55-70 years with acute or convalescent COVID-19. The sequencing input was peripheral blood. Here the CDR3 DNA reads TGTGCCAGCAGCGGAGAGACCCAGTACTTC. Translating gives CASSGETQYF. Complete variable domain (other parts from reference TRBV28 and TRBJ2-5): DVKVTQSSRYLVKRTGEKVFLECVQDMDHENMFWYRQDPGLGLRLIYFSYDVKMKEKGDIPEGYSVSREKKERFSLILESASTNQTSMYLCASSGETQYFGPGTRLLVL.